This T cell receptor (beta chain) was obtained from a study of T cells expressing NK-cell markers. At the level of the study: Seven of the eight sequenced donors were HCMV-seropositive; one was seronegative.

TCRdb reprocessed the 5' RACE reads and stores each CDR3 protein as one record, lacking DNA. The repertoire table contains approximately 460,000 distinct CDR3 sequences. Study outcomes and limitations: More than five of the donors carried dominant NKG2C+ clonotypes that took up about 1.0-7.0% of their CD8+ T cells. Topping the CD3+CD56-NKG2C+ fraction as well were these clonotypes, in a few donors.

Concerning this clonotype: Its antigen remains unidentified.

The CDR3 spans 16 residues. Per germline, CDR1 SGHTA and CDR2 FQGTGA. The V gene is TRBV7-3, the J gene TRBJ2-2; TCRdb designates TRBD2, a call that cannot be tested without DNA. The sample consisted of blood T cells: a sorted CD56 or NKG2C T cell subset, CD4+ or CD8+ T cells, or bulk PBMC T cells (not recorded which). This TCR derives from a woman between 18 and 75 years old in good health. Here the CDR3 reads CASSLMGTRSSGELFF.